This passage covers 11 T cell receptor beta chains from one sample sequenced in a study of pediatric ulcerative colitis. Method: immunoSEQ multiplex PCR; TCRdb's copy keeps in-frame clones and lacks some. The sample has about 35,000 clones; 80% to 85% are singletons. Rectal tissue came from one to two pinch biopsies taken at colonoscopy. The sample comprised gut tissue. The receptors here all came from a boy aged 5-17 years with mild ulcerative colitis.

This clone was counted only a few times. The chain combines TRBV14 with TRBJ1-6; no clear D gene. Per the germline V gene, CDR1 is SGHDN and CDR2 is FVKESK. The V end lost 1 base, the J end lost 9 bases, and 4 bases lay between the germline ends. The CDR3 length is 12 residues. CDR3 sequence reads: CASSQVASPLHF. DNA of the CDR3: TGTGCCAGCAGCCAAGTCGCTTCACCCCTCCACTTT.

This rearrangement joins TRBV5-8 to TRBJ2-3, with TRBD1 matching 7 bases. V was pared by 6 bases and J by 5 bases, with 12 bases of the junction left unmatched. The CDR3 runs to 15 residues. The germline CDR1 and CDR2 sequences are SGHTS and YDEGEE. CDR3 loop: CASTYTGQSGDTQYF. CDR3 nucleotides: TGTGCCAGCACCTACACGGGACAGTCAGGAGATACGCAGTATTTT. Looking up the rest from reference TRBV5-8 and TRBJ2-3 gives the full variable domain: EAGVTQSPTHLIKTRGQQATLRCSPISGHTSVYWYQQALGLGLQFLLWYDEGEERNRGNFPPRFSGRQFPNYSSELNVNALELEDSALYLCASTYTGQSGDTQYFGPGTRLTVL.

The rearrangement links TRBV7-6 to TRBJ2-7; no clear D. The CDR3 is 13 amino acids. V gave up 0 bases and J gave up 2 bases, with 5 bases separating them. CDR1 and CDR2 from the germline V gene are SGHVS and FNYEAQ. DNA of the CDR3: TGTGCCAGCAGCTTAGCGCCCACCTACGAGCAGTACTTC. Amino acid sequence: CASSLAPTYEQYF.

This sequence joins TRBV5-1 and TRBJ1-2; D is undetermined. The CDR3 loop spans 16 amino acids. V was shortened by 4 bases and J by 0 bases, with 16 bases between the two germline ends. From germline, CDR1 is SGHRS and CDR2 YFSETQ. The CDR3 loop reads CASSGGGVLANYGYTF. CDR3 bases: TGCGCCAGCAGCGGAGGTGGGGTTCTAGCTAACTATGGCTACACCTTC.

This clone was observed once. This sequence joins TRBV5-5 and TRBJ1-5; 9 nucleotides match TRBD1. This CDR3 is 17 amino acids long. From germline, CDR1 is SGHKS and CDR2 YYEKEE (reference sequence). Trimming at V came to 4 bases and at J to 2 bases, leaving 10 bases not matched to a gene. The CDR3 DNA reads TGTGCCAGCAGCCCGGGACAGGGCTTTCGGCGCAATCAGCCCCAGCATTTT. This encodes CASSPGQGFRRNQPQHF.

The chain is built from TRBV6-1 and TRBJ1-1, with D uncertain. The CDR3 extends over 12 amino acids. Germline V gives CDR1 MNHNS, CDR2 SASEGT. The V gene lost 6 bases and the J gene lost 6 bases, with 11 bases spanning the gap. CDR3 DNA: TGTGCCAGCAGGTTTTGGGCGGCTGAAGCTTTCTTT. Encoded protein: CASRFWAAEAFF.

This chain links TRBV25-1 with TRBJ1-4, with a tentative D call TRBD1 (6 bases). CDR1 MGHDK and CDR2 SYGVNS come from the germline V gene. The V end was cut by 5 bases, the J end by 8 bases, with 12 bases between. CDR3 length: 13 residues. The CDR3 region is CASSSPGEEKLFF. CDR3 in DNA: TGTGCCAGCAGTAGTCCAGGGGAAGAAAAACTGTTTTTT.

The rearrangement uses TRBV9 and TRBJ1-1; D remains ambiguous. Trimming removed 0 bases at V and 1 base at J, with 7 bases between. The germline V gene encodes CDR1 SGDLS and CDR2 YYNGEE. The CDR3 extends over 14 amino acids. The CDR3: CASSVDGENTEAFF. Here the CDR3 DNA reads TGTGCCAGCAGCGTAGACGGGGAGAACACTGAAGCTTTCTTT.

For the CDR3, the DNA is TGTGCCTGGAATTGGAACACTGAAGCTTTCTTT. Its translation is CAWNWNTEAFF. The chain uses TRBV30 and TRBJ1-1; no clear D. V dropped 4 bases and J dropped 1 base, with 4 bases sitting between them. This CDR3 region has 11 residues. Germline CDR1 and CDR2: GTSNPN and SVGIG (reference sequence).

This clone was counted between two and nine times. V is TRBV9 and J is TRBJ1-6; D is possibly TRBD1 (5 bases). CDR3 length: 15 amino acids. Germline-derived CDR1 and CDR2 are SGDLS and YYNGEE. V lost 0 bases and J lost 10, with 14 bases in between. The CDR3 DNA is TGTGCCAGCAGCGTAGAAGGGACTGTTGGATCACCCCTCCACTTT. This gives the protein CASSVEGTVGSPLHF.

The V and J genes are TRBV5-1 and TRBJ1-6; a possible D gene is TRBD1 (5 bases). The CDR3 covers 15 residues. The ends were cut back, 3 bases at V and 5 bases at J, with 12 bases in the middle. The germline V gene has CDR1 SGHRS and CDR2 YFSETQ. CDR3 DNA: TGCGCCAGCAGCTCAGGGCATAATAATAATTCACCCCTCCACTTT. Translating gives CASSSGHNNNSPLHF.